The 10 T cell receptor beta chains in this list originate from one sample, sequenced in a study of human T cells and chemical hapten exposure. Stated time point: pre-sensitization, week 0. Treatment indicated: therapeutic diphenylcyclopropenone sensitization with weekly scalp DPC. TCRdb independently ran MiXCR on the RACE reads; one entry per CDR3 protein. This repertoire shows roughly 80,000 distinct CDR3 sequences, approximately 15% found once; its top ten account for roughly 4.9%. The source material was whole blood, sampled in connection with sensitization to the hapten diphenylcyclopropenone (DPC). These receptors came from a woman between 45 and 65 years old with alopecia areata. Some clones in this sample may be carry-over from other donors' samples.

The rearrangement joins TRBV27 to TRBJ2-2; no clear D. V was clipped by 4 bases and J by 4 bases, with 4 bases between them. CDR3 length: 12 amino acids. CDR1 MNHEY and CDR2 SMNVEV come from the germline V gene (reference sequence). The CDR3 spells CASSSPTGELFF. The CDR3 coding sequence is TGTGCCAGCAGTTCTCCCACCGGGGAGCTGTTTTTT.

This clonotype occurred once. The V and J genes are TRBV7-2 and TRBJ2-2; TRBD2 matches at 9 bases. This CDR3 region has 17 residues. J was trimmed by 7 bases and V by 4 bases; bases with no gene match: 13. CDR1 SGHTA and CDR2 FQGNSA come from the germline V gene. CDR3 in DNA: TGTGCCAGCAGCTCACCGATAAGCGGGAGGAATCGCGGGGAGCTGTTTTTT. Translating it yields CASSSPISGRNRGELFF.

This clonotype was seen only a few times. This chain connects TRBV7-6 to TRBJ2-5; 8 bases are shared with TRBD2. The CDR3 has 16 residues. The V segment lost 1 base and the J segment 5 bases; nucleotides outside the gene matches: 9. Germline V gene data show CDR1 as SGHVS and CDR2 as FNYEAQ. CDR3 loop: CASSLGAGGSSETQYF. Here the CDR3 DNA reads TGTGCCAGCAGCTTAGGTGCGGGAGGTTCATCGGAGACCCAGTACTTC.

A few counts support this clonotype. The chain carries TRBV20-1 and TRBJ1-2; no reliable D call. The CDR3 is 12 residues long. In germline, CDR1 is DFQATT, CDR2 SNEGSKA (reference sequence). V was cut by 0 bases and J by 10 bases, with 12 bases left in between. The DNA for the CDR3 is TGCAGTGCTAGAGATCTTATCAGACCCTACACCTTC. This sequence encodes CSARDLIRPYTF.

The chain couples TRBV9 to TRBJ2-5; 13 bases fit TRBD2. Unmatched junction bases numbered 13, after V lost 4 bases and J lost 4 bases. Germline values: CDR1 SGDLS, CDR2 YYNGEE. The CDR3 is 18 amino acids. The DNA of the CDR3 is TGTGCCAGCAGCCCTAACCTAGCGACTAGCGGGAGGTCAGAGACCCAGTACTTC. As protein: CASSPNLATSGRSETQYF.

This clonotype was recorded a few times. The chain carries TRBV20-1 and TRBJ1-2; no definite D call. This CDR3 is built from 11 residues. V lost 3 bases, J lost 6 bases, and 8 bases lay in between. The germline CDR1 and CDR2 sequences are DFQATT and SNEGSKA (reference sequence). The CDR3 loop is CSASFSDGYTF. In DNA form, the CDR3 reads TGCAGTGCTAGTTTTAGCGATGGCTACACCTTC.

This chain uses TRBV27 with TRBJ2-7, with 8 nucleotides matching TRBD1. Germline assignment: CDR1 MNHEY and CDR2 SMNVEV (reference sequence). V was clipped by 7 bases and J by 3 bases; unmatched bases: 11. The CDR3 is made up of 15 amino acids. Here the CDR3 reads CASTKSDRAGYEQYF. In DNA, the CDR3 is TGTGCCAGCACTAAGTCGGACAGGGCGGGCTACGAGCAGTACTTC.

This clonotype turned up a few times. The rearrangement joins TRBV5-6 to TRBJ2-5; tentatively, D is TRBD2 (6 bases). The CDR3 is made up of 12 amino acids. Germline V gene data show CDR1 as SGHDT and CDR2 as YYEEEE. Trimming pared 4 bases from V and 5 bases from J, leaving 9 bases between. For the CDR3, the DNA is TGTGCCAGCAGCCCTCTAGCGGAGACCCAGTACTTC. It codes for CASSPLAETQYF.

J is TRBJ1-6 and V is TRBV27; weak D call: TRBD1 (5 bases). The V end lost 5 bases, the J end lost 0 bases, and 14 bases lay between the germline ends. This CDR3 region has 17 residues. CDR1 MNHEY and CDR2 SMNVEV come from the germline V gene (reference sequence). This chain's CDR3 is CASSTDSLSSYNSPLHF. In DNA, the CDR3 is TGTGCCAGCAGTACAGACAGTTTAAGCTCCTATAATTCACCCCTCCACTTT.

The J gene is TRBJ1-5, the V gene TRBV12-3 or TRBV12-4, with no clear D. The CDR3 spans 13 residues. V was clipped by 2 bases and J by 4 bases, with 6 bases between them. The CDR3 is CASSLTDNQPQHF. The CDR3 nucleotides are TGTGCCAGCAGTTTAACAGATAATCAGCCCCAGCATTTT.